This T cell receptor (beta chain) was obtained from a study of monozygotic twins with inflammatory bowel disease. TCRdb reprocessed the 5' RACE reads and stores each CDR3 protein as one record, lacking DNA. Its table records under 200,000 distinct CDR3 sequences. The receptor was derived from a human donor with ulcerative colitis or Crohn's disease, or a healthy co-twin of an affected twin (not recorded which). The sequencing sample was made of blood.

CDR3 sequence reads: CATSRVDEQFF. J is TRBJ2-1 and V is TRBV12-3 or TRBV12-4. The CDR3 is 11 residues long.